The T cell receptor beta chain under discussion was sequenced for a study of cytomegalovirus exposure and HLA in healthy donors. Study-wide points: DRB1 showed the most TCR associations and HLA-C the fewest in a later analysis, as rates varied by HLA locus. TCR beta V segments were, for the most part, productive about 87% or about 30% of the time in an earlier analysis. Cytomegalovirus-associated status was assigned to about 180 TCR beta chains.

Trimming cost V 7 bases and J 4 bases; bases outside gene matches: 8. The CDR3 is made up of 15 amino acids. Germline V CDR1 and CDR2: SNHLY, FYNNEI. In nominal health when sampled, donors likely had unrecorded immune exposures nonetheless. The study ran its PCR with 60 Vbeta and 13 Jbeta primers. Libraries were prepared by immunoSEQ multiplex PCR; TCRdb keeps only in-frame clonotypes and omits some of them. Of around 110,000 clones in the sample, roughly 80% were seen once. Of note for this clone: Its specificity is unknown.

The sample was PBMCs. The chain uses TRBV2 and TRBJ1-2; 11 nucleotides align to TRBD1. The clonotype was recovered from a man in his forties or fifties in good health and CMV-seronegative. The CDR3 protein is CASNPPGTGGYGYTF. In nucleotides, the CDR3 is TGTGCCAGCAACCCGCCGGGGACAGGGGGCTATGGCTACACCTTC.